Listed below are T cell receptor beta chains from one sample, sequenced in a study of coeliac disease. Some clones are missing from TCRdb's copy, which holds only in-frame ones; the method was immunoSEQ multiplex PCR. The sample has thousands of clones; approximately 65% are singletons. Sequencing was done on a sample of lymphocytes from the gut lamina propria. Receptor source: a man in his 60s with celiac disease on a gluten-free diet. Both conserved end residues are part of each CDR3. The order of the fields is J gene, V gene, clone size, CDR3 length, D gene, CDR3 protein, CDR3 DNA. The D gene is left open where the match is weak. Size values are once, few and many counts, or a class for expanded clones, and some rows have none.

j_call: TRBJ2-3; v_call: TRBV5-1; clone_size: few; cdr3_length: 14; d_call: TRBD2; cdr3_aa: CASSSTSGGDTQYF; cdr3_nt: TGCGCCAGCAGCTCTACTAGCGGGGGAGATACGCAGTATTTT
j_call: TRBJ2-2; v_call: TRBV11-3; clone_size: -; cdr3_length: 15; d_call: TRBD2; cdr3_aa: CASSFGGGGYGELFF; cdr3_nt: TGTGCCAGCAGCTTCGGGGGGGGCGGTTACGGGGAGCTGTTTTTT
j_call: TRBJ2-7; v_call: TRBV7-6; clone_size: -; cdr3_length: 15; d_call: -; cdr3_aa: CASSSRRVGVAEQYF; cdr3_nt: TGTGCCAGCAGCTCCCGGAGGGTCGGGGTCGCCGAGCAGTACTTC
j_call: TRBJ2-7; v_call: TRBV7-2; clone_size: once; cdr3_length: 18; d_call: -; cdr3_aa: CASSFSGLLTMGTYEQYF; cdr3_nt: TGTGCCAGCAGCTTCTCGGGACTGCTTACCATGGGGACCTACGAGCAGTACTTC
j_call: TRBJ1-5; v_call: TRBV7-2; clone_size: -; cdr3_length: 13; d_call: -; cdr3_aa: CASSFQGGQPQHF; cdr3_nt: TGTGCCAGCAGCTTCCAGGGCGGTCAGCCCCAGCATTTT
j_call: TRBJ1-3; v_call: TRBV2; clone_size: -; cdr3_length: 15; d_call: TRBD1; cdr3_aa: CASSPDRDSGNTIYF; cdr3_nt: TGTGCCAGCAGCCCAGACCGGGACAGTGGAAACACCATATATTTT
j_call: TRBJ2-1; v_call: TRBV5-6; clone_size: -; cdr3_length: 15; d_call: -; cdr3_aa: CASSLVGTANNEQFF; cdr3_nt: TGTGCCAGCAGCTTGGTGGGTACAGCAAACAATGAGCAGTTCTTC
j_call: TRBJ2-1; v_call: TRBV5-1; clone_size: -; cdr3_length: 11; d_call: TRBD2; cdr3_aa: CASCSGGEQFF; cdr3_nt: TGCGCCAGCTGCTCGGGAGGTGAGCAGTTCTTC
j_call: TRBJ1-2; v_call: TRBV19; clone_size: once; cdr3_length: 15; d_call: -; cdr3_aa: CASSSGRTTNYGYTF; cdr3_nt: TGTGCCAGTAGTTCCGGACGGACTACTAACTATGGCTACACCTTC
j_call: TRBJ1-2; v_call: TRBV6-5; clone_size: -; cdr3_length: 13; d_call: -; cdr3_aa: CASTAAADYGYTF; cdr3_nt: TGTGCCAGCACCGCCGCGGCAGACTATGGCTACACCTTC
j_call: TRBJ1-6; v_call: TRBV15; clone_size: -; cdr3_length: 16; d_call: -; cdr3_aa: CATSRERIGGNSPLHF; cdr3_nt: TGTGCCACCAGCAGAGAACGCATCGGGGGGAATTCACCCCTCCACTTT
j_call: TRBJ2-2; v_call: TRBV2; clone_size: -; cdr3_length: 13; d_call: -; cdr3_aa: CASSEYYTGELFF; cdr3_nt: TGTGCCAGCAGTGAGTACTACACCGGGGAGCTGTTTTTT
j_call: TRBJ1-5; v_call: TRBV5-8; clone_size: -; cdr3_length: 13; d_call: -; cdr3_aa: CASSFSGRQPQHF; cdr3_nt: TGTGCCAGCAGCTTCTCTGGGCGACAGCCCCAGCATTTT
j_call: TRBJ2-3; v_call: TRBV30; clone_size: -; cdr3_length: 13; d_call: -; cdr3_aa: CAWGLQGPDTQYF; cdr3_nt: TGTGCCTGGGGCCTACAGGGCCCAGATACGCAGTATTTT
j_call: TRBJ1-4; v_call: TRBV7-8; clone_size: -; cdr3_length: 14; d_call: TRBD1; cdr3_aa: CASSLGRGNEKLFF; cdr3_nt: TGTGCCAGCAGCTTAGGCAGGGGGAATGAAAAACTGTTTTTT
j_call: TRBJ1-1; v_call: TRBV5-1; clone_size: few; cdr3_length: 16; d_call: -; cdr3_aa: CASSLAPRGEGTEAFF; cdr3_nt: TGCGCCAGCAGCTTGGCCCCCAGGGGCGAGGGCACTGAAGCTTTCTTT
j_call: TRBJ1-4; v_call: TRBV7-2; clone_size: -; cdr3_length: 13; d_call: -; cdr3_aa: CASSMQRGEKLFF; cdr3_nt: TGTGCCAGCAGTATGCAGCGGGGGGAAAAACTGTTTTTT
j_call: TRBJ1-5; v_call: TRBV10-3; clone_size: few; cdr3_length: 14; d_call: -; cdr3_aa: CAISDQGGNQPQHF; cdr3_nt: TGTGCCATCAGTGACCAGGGTGGCAATCAGCCCCAGCATTTT
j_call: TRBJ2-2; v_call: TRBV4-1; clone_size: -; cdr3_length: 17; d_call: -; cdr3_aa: CASSQPRDTTLHRELFF; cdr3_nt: TGCGCCAGCAGCCAACCCCGGGACACCACTCTCCACCGGGAGCTGTTTTTT
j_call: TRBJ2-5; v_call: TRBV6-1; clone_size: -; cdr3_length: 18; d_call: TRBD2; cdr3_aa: CASSEWRGASGGQETQYF; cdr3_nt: TGTGCCAGCAGTGAATGGAGAGGGGCTAGCGGGGGACAAGAGACCCAGTACTTC
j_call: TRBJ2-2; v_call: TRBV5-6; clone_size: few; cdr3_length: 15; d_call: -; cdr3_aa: CASSGGGPNTGELFF; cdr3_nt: TGTGCCAGCAGCGGGGGGGGGCCGAACACCGGGGAGCTGTTTTTT
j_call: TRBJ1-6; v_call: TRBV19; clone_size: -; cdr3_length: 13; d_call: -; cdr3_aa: CASREVGASPLHF; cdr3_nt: TGTGCCAGCAGGGAAGTCGGAGCTTCACCCCTCCACTTT
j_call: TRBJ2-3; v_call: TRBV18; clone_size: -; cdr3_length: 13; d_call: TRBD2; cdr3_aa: CASSPPGGDTQYF; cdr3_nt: TGTGCCAGCTCCCCACCGGGGGGGGATACGCAGTATTTT
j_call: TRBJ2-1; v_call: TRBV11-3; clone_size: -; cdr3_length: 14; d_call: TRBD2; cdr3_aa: CASSMGGSYNEQFF; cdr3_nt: TGTGCCAGCAGCATGGGGGGGTCCTACAATGAGCAGTTCTTC
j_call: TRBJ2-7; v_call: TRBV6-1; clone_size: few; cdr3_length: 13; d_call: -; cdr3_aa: CASSEKGSGEQYF; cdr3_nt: TGTGCCAGCAGTGAAAAGGGAAGCGGGGAGCAGTACTTC
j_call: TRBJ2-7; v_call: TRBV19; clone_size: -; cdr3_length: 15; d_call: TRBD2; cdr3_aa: CASSSRTSGGNEQYF; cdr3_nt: TGTGCCAGTAGCTCGAGGACTAGCGGGGGAAACGAGCAGTACTTC
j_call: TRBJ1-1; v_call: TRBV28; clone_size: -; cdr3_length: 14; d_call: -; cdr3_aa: CASSFGGTIQEAFF; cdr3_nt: TGTGCCAGCAGTTTTGGGGGCACAATCCAGGAAGCTTTCTTT
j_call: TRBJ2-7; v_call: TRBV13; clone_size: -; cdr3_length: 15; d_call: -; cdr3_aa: CASSSYTGPAYEQYF; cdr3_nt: TGTGCCAGCAGTTCGTATACAGGTCCTGCCTACGAGCAGTACTTC
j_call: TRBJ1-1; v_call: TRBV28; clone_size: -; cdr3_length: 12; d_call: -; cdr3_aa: CASSLISGEAFF; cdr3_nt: TGTGCCAGCAGTTTAATTTCCGGGGAAGCTTTCTTT
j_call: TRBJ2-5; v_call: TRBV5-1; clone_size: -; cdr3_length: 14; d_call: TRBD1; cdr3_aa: CASSLQGTGETQYF; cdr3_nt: TGCGCCAGCAGCCTACAGGGGACGGGGGAGACCCAGTACTTC
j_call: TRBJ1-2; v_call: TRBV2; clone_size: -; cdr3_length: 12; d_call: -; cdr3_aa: CASTASYYGYTF; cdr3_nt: TGTGCCAGCACTGCCAGTTACTATGGCTACACCTTC
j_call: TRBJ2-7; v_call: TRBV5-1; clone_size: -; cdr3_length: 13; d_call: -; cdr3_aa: CASSLRGDDEQYF; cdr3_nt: TGCGCCAGCAGCTTGAGGGGCGACGACGAGCAGTACTTC
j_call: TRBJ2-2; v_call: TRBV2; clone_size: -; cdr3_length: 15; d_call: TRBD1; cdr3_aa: CASSTMGQRAGELFF; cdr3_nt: TGTGCCAGCAGTACCATGGGACAGAGGGCCGGGGAGCTGTTTTTT
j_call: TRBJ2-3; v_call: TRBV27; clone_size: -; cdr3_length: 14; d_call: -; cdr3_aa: CASSPVRSTDTQYF; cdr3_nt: TGTGCCAGCAGTCCAGTTCGTAGCACAGATACGCAGTATTTT
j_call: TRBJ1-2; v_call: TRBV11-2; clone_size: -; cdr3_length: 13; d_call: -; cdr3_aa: CASSPQAGLGYTF; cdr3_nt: TGTGCCAGCAGCCCCCAAGCAGGGTTGGGCTACACCTTC
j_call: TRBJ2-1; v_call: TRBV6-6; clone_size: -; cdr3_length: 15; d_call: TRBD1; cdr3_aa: CASNPQGTSYNEQFF; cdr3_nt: TGTGCCAGCAACCCACAGGGGACGTCCTACAATGAGCAGTTCTTC
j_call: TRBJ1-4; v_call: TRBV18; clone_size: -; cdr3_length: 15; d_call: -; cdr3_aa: CASSPKTGSNEKLFF; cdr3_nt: TGTGCCAGCTCACCAAAAACGGGGTCTAATGAAAAACTGTTTTTT
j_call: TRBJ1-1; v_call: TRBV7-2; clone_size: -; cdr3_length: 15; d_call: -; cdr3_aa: CASSLGTEMNTEAFF; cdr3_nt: TGTGCCAGCAGCTTAGGGACAGAAATGAACACTGAAGCTTTCTTT
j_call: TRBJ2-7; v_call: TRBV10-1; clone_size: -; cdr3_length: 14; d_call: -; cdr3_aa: CASSEDSFSYEQYF; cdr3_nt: TGCGCCAGCAGTGAGGACTCCTTCTCCTACGAGCAGTACTTC